The TCR beta chain under discussion was sequenced for a study of graft-versus-host responses after intestinal transplantation. Study-level background: Multivisceral, liver-intestinal, or isolated intestinal transplants were given to recipients. The recipients all started with anti-thymocyte globulin induction and then took tacrolimus and steroids for approximately 3 years.

Concerning this clone: Antigen unknown.

CDR3 size: 14 residues. Germline values: CDR1 SGHRS, CDR2 YFSETQ. Trimming at V came to 2 bases and at J to 3 bases, leaving 4 bases not matched to a gene. Using immunoSEQ multiplex PCR, the repertoire was profiled, and TCRdb retains in-frame clones only, with some absent. The table lists around 96,000 clones, around 90% of them singletons. The receptor's source is a human donor who received an intestinal transplant. The genes are TRBV5-1 and TRBJ1-1, with 7 bases lining up with TRBD1. The starting material was unstimulated CD4+ T cells sorted from spleen or lymph node cells, obtained before intestinal transplant. CDR3 region: CASSFTGADTEAFF. Written as DNA, the CDR3 is TGCGCCAGCAGCTTTACAGGGGCGGACACTGAAGCTTTCTTT. The full variable domain, with the rest looked up from reference TRBV5-1 and TRBJ1-1, is KAGVTQTPRYLIKTRGQQVTLSCSPISGHRSVSWYQQTPGQGLQFLFEYFSETQRNKGNFPGRFSGRQFSNSRSEMNVSTLELGDSALYLCASSFTGADTEAFFGQGTRLTVV.